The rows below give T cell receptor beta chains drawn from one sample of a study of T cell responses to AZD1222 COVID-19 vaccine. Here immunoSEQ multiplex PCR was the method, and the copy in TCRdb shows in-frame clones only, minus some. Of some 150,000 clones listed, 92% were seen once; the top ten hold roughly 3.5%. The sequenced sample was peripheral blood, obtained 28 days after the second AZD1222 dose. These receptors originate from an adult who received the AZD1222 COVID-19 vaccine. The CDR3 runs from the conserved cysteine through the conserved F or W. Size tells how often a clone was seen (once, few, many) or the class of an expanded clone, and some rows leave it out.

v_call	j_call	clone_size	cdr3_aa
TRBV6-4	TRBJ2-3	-	CASRMDRDSLTDTQYF
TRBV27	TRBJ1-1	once	CASSARSPRTGLNTEAFF
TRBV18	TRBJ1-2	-	CASSLGTAYYGYTF
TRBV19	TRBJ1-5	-	CASTPQPGNGNQPQHF
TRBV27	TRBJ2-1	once	CASSLRSSGPNEQFF
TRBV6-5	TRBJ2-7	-	CASRPSGSPLYEQYF
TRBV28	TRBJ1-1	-	CASSPWTGGNTEAFF
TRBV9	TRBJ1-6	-	CASSMGRGDSPLHF
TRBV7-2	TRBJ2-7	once	CASSLEPPPFYEQYF
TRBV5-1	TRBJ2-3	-	CASSRGPTDTQYF
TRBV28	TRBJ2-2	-	CASSIGTVNTGELFF
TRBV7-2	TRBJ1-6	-	CASSSPGQGYNSPLHF
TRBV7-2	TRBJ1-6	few	CASSLERQGGNSPLHF
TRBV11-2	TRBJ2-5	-	CASSLGGLANQYF
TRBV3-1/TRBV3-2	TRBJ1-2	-	CASSPPLTGDYGYTF
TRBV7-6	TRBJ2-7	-	CASSQRLAGAYEQYF
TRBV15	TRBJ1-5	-	CATSRAHGATNQPQHF
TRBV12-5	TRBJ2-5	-	CASGPDTQETQYF
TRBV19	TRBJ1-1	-	CASSINTGTANTEAFF
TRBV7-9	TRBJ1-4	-	CASSSSGEGGSEKLFF
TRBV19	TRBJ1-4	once	CASRTKATNEKLFF
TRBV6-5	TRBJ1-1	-	CASSYRGRAFF
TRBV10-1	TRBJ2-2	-	CASSEWAESTGELFF
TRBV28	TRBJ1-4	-	CASSSNSEKLFF
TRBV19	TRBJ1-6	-	CASSERQGNNSPLHF
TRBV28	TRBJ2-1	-	CASSPPEREGPYNEQFF
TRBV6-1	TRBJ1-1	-	CASSDVVGRLF